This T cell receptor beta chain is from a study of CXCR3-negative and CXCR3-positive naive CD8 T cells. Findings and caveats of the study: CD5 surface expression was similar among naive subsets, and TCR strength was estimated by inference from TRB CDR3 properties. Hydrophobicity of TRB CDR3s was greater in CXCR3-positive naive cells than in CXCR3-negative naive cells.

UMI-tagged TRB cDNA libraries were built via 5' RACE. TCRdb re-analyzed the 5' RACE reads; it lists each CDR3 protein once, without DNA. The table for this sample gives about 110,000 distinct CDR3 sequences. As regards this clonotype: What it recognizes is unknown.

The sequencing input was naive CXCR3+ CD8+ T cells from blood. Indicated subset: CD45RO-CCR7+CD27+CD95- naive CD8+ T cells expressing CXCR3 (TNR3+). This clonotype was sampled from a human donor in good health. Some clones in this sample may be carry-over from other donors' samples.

The CDR3 loop is CASSFQGGPYEQYF. The chain joins TRBV27 to TRBJ2-7. The CDR3 runs to 14 residues. The germline CDR1 and CDR2 sequences are MNHEY and SMNVEV (reference sequence).